This T cell receptor beta chain emerged from a study of a mutant IDH1 vaccine in newly diagnosed glioma. In the study overall: At weeks 1, 3, 5, 7, 11, 15, 19 and 23, patients received a vaccination, eight in all. Treated patients showed a male proportion of roughly 62%, a female proportion of around 38%, and a mean age of roughly 40 years. Study-level points and caveats: The authors found pseudoprogression apparently unrelated to changes in top peripheral T cell clonotypes.

Repertoires were generated with immunoSEQ multiplex PCR, while TCRdb's copy carries only in-frame clones and drops some. In the table there are approximately 61,000 clones, around 84% of which are singletons. This CDR3 comprises 15 residues. CDR1 and CDR2 (germline): MNHEY, SMNVEV (reference sequence). V was pared by 0 bases and J by 2 bases, with 3 bases of the junction left unmatched. Comment on this clone: Its antigen is not known.

Time point described: week 5, during vaccination. Alongside topical imiquimod, each dose of vaccine comprised 300 ug of mutant IDH1 20-mer peptide. The study enrolled donors with new WHO grade 3 or 4 IDH1-mutant, ATRX-lost astrocytomas. The material sequenced was PBMCs, taken from a glioma patient whose treatment included an IDH1 peptide vaccine. This chain connects TRBV27 to TRBJ2-7; 8 nucleotides align to TRBD1. The TCR was taken from a woman in her forties or fifties with glioma. CDR3 sequence (DNA): TGTGCCAGCAGTTTATCGACAGGGGACCCCTACGAGCAGTACTTC. This translates into CASSLSTGDPYEQYF.